What follows are 26 T cell receptor beta chains derived from one specimen sequenced in a study of shared clonotypes between healthy human individuals. Positive CCR7 selection of CD45RO-negative cells yielded the naive CD8 cells, and terminally differentiated effector memory CD45RA+ cells were excluded. Clones were read by immunoSEQ multiplex PCR, and TCRdb kept only the in-frame ones, dropping some. The profile shows hundreds of thousands of clones, about 95% of them singletons. Sequencing was performed on naive CD8+ T cells sorted from blood. These receptors all stem from a woman aged 30 to 39 in good health.

The rearrangement links TRBV5-4 to TRBJ1-1; D gene ambiguous. Germline assignment: CDR1 SGHNT and CDR2 YYREEE (reference sequence). Trimming cost V 3 bases and J 1 base, with 10 bases left between them. The CDR3 is made up of 14 amino acids. CDR3 residues: CASSSAWTNTEAFF. CDR3 nucleotide sequence: TGTGCCAGCAGCTCGGCATGGACGAACACTGAAGCTTTCTTT.

The count of this clone is one. The chain combines TRBV28 with TRBJ1-3; D unclear. The germline gives CDR1 MDHEN, CDR2 SYDVKM. This CDR3 is built from 15 residues. The V end lost 6 bases, the J end lost 0 bases, and 12 bases lay between the germline ends. CDR3 amino acids: CASRPSDLSGNTIYF. The CDR3 nucleotides read TGTGCCAGCAGGCCTAGCGATCTCTCTGGAAACACCATATATTTT.

This rearrangement joins TRBV4-1 to TRBJ2-5; the D is unclear. Germline values: CDR1 MGHRA, CDR2 YSYEKL. The CDR3 is 12 amino acids. Trimming removed 5 bases at V and 1 base at J, with 5 bases between. DNA of the CDR3: TGCGCCAGCAGCGCGTTCCAAGAGACCCAGTACTTC. Amino acid sequence: CASSAFQETQYF.

The chain joins TRBV5-4 to TRBJ1-4, with D perhaps matching TRBD1 (6 bases). This CDR3 has 15 amino acids. Trimming cost V 1 base and J 7 bases, with 14 bases left between them. The germline V gene has CDR1 SGHNT and CDR2 YYREEE (reference sequence). The chain's CDR3 is CASSLSGSGVEKLFF. The CDR3, as DNA: TGTGCCAGCAGCTTGTCGGGGTCAGGGGTTGAAAAACTGTTTTTT.

This chain joins TRBV6-5 and TRBJ2-3; D gene ambiguous. The CDR3 has 16 residues. Germline V gene data show CDR1 as MNHEY and CDR2 as SVGAGI. Deletions cut 1 base from V and 0 bases from J, with 11 bases between. The CDR3 loop reads CASSYYSRTSTDTQYF. In DNA, the CDR3 is TGTGCCAGCAGTTACTACAGTAGAACTAGCACAGATACGCAGTATTTT.

This sequence joins TRBV28 and TRBJ1-5, with 8 positions matching TRBD1. Trimming removed 4 bases from V and 2 bases from J; junction bases left unmatched: 10. CDR1 MDHEN and CDR2 SYDVKM come from the germline V gene. The length of the CDR3 is 17 residues. The CDR3 spells CASSSGGFRRGNQPQHF. As DNA, the CDR3 is TGTGCCAGCAGTTCAGGGGGCTTCAGGCGAGGCAATCAGCCCCAGCATTTT.

The chain combines TRBV19 with TRBJ2-3, with a tentative D call TRBD2 (6 bases). The CDR3 consists of 15 residues. Germline loops: CDR1 LNHDA, CDR2 SQIVND (reference sequence). Trimming removed 1 base at V and 2 bases at J, with 10 bases between. This chain's CDR3 is CASSIGSGDTDTQYF. CDR3 coding DNA: TGTGCCAGTAGTATAGGTAGCGGTGACACAGATACGCAGTATTTT. The full variable domain, with the rest looked up from reference TRBV19 and TRBJ2-3, is DGGITQSPKYLFRKEGQNVTLSCEQNLNHDAMYWYRQDPGQGLRLIYYSQIVNDFQKGDIAEGYSVSREKKESFPLTVTSAQKNPTAFYLCASSIGSGDTDTQYFGPGTRLTVL.

V gene TRBV19 combines with J gene TRBJ2-6, with 10 bases matching TRBD1. The CDR3 contains 17 residues. Germline CDR1 and CDR2: LNHDA and SQIVND (reference sequence). V lost 9 bases, J lost 1 base, and 9 bases stayed unmatched. Written as DNA, the CDR3 is TGTGCCAGCAGTCCAGACAGGGGGCCTTCTGGGGCCAACGTCCTGACTTTC. It encodes CASSPDRGPSGANVLTF.

The chain combines TRBV5-1 with TRBJ2-3, with TRBD1 matching 8 bases. Germline CDR1 SGHRS, CDR2 YFSETQ. The CDR3 spans 15 residues. V dropped 4 bases and J dropped 0; count of bases not matched to a gene: 4. CDR3 sequence reads: CASSKTGASTDTQYF. Written as DNA, the CDR3 is TGCGCCAGCAGCAAGACAGGGGCTAGCACAGATACGCAGTATTTT.

The chain couples TRBV27 to TRBJ1-1; D is unresolved. V lost 3 bases to trimming and J lost 1 base, with 21 bases between them. In germline, CDR1 is MNHEY, CDR2 SMNVEV (reference sequence). The CDR3 extends over 18 amino acids. Written as DNA, the CDR3 is TGTGCCAGCAGTTTGATAGCTGGCGACGTTGGGCCGAACACTGAAGCTTTCTTT. It is translated as CASSLIAGDVGPNTEAFF.

This chain uses TRBV9 with TRBJ2-1; D perhaps matches TRBD2 (5 bases). The CDR3 loop spans 15 amino acids. The ends were cut back, 4 bases at V and 3 bases at J, with 14 bases in the middle. CDR1 is SGDLS and CDR2 is YYNGEE in the germline V gene. This chain's CDR3 is CASSSSPGNYNEQFF. The CDR3 DNA is TGTGCCAGCAGCTCCTCCCCGGGGAACTACAATGAGCAGTTCTTC.

This clone has only one observation. The V call is TRBV5-4, the J call TRBJ2-1; the D gene is possibly TRBD2 (6 bases). The ends were cut back, 6 bases at V and 3 bases at J, with 16 bases in the middle. The germline V gene has CDR1 SGHNT and CDR2 YYREEE (reference sequence). CDR3 length: 15 residues. The DNA of the CDR3 is TGTGCCAGCACCCAACTAGCTCCCCTCTACAATGAGCAGTTCTTC. Translating it yields CASTQLAPLYNEQFF.

The gene calls are TRBV14 and TRBJ2-5; D is unclear. Germline assignment: CDR1 SGHDN and CDR2 FVKESK. The CDR3 covers 12 residues. V was pared by 1 base and J by 3 bases, with 3 bases between. In DNA form, the CDR3 reads TGTGCCAGCAGCCAAGTAGAAGAGACCCAGTACTTC. This gives the protein CASSQVEETQYF. The full variable domain, rest sourced from reference TRBV14 and TRBJ2-5, is EAGVTQFPSHSVIEKGQTVTLRCDPISGHDNLYWYRRVMGKEIKFLLHFVKESKQDESGMPNNRFLAERTGGTYSTLKVQPAELEDSGVYFCASSQVEETQYFGPGTRLLVL.

This clone was counted once. The V call is TRBV10-1, the J call TRBJ2-1; the match to TRBD1 covers 8 bases. The CDR3 contains 12 residues. The V gene's germline CDR1 is WNHNN and CDR2 SYGVQD (reference sequence). After removal of 0 bases from V and 14 bases from J, the junction contained 3 bases not matched to a gene. The CDR3 sequence: CASSESTGVEFF. The CDR3 nucleotides read TGCGCCAGCAGTGAGTCGACAGGGGTAGAGTTCTTC.

This clone has a handful of counts. The V gene is TRBV6-5, the J gene TRBJ2-7, with D perhaps matching TRBD2 (6 bases). CDR1 and CDR2 (germline): MNHEY, SVGAGI. The CDR3 totals 12 residues. Trimming removed 2 bases at V and 7 bases at J, with 9 bases between. CDR3 region: CASSYPRGEQYF. The CDR3 coding sequence is TGTGCCAGCAGTTACCCCCGGGGGGAGCAGTACTTC.

The chain carries TRBV27 and TRBJ1-2, with D tentatively TRBD1 (5 bases). The germline gives CDR1 MNHEY, CDR2 SMNVEV (reference sequence). V lost 6 bases and J 6 bases, leaving 11 bases between the germline ends. This CDR3 contains 12 residues. The CDR3 DNA sequence: TGTGCCAGCAGCACCGGGGCGAATGGCTACACCTTC. It codes for CASSTGANGYTF.

Written as DNA, the CDR3 is TGTGCCAGCAGCCGCTCCGGGGATGTGTACGAGCAGTACTTC. Translated: CASSRSGDVYEQYF. The chain is built from TRBV9 and TRBJ2-7; D perhaps matches TRBD2 (5 bases). Trimming pared 4 bases from V and 4 bases from J, leaving 15 bases between. Germline V gives CDR1 SGDLS, CDR2 YYNGEE. The CDR3 covers 14 residues.

This clone was detected only once. The rearrangement uses TRBV19 and TRBJ1-5; unclear D gene. V was pared by 5 bases and J by 1 base, with 9 bases between. This CDR3 has 14 residues. Germline CDR1 and CDR2: LNHDA and SQIVND (reference sequence). This chain's CDR3 is CASSLISSNQPQHF. DNA of the CDR3: TGTGCCAGTAGTCTCATTAGCAGCAATCAGCCCCAGCATTTT.

The J gene is TRBJ2-2, the V gene TRBV19, with TRBD2 identical over 7 bases. The junction had 9 bases not matched to a gene; V was cut back by 4 bases and J by 7 bases. Germline values: CDR1 LNHDA, CDR2 SQIVND (reference sequence). The CDR3 runs to 15 residues. CDR3 sequence reads: CASSTGTNPSGELFF. DNA of the CDR3: TGTGCCAGTAGTACCGGGACTAACCCAAGCGGGGAGCTGTTTTTT.

The V call is TRBV27, the J call TRBJ2-1; D perhaps matches TRBD1 (5 bases). From germline, CDR1 is MNHEY and CDR2 SMNVEV (reference sequence). The length of the CDR3 is 15 residues. V was cut by 3 bases and J by 2 bases, with 11 bases left in between. The CDR3 DNA reads as TGTGCCAGCAGTTTTAAGGGGCCCACCTACAATGAGCAGTTCTTC. Amino acids: CASSFKGPTYNEQFF.

V is TRBV4-1 and J is TRBJ1-4, with TRBD1 identical over 10 bases. V was clipped by 4 bases and J by 6 bases; unmatched bases: 8. CDR3 size: 16 residues. Germline CDR1 reads MGHRA; CDR2 reads YSYEKL. For the CDR3, the DNA is TGCGCCAGCAGCCTAAACACCGGGACAGGGGATGAAAAACTGTTTTTT. Residues: CASSLNTGTGDEKLFF.

The V gene is TRBV27, the J gene TRBJ2-3; D is possibly TRBD2 (6 bases). CDR3 length: 17 amino acids. Trimming shortened V by 3 bases and J by 2 bases, and 18 bases separated the two germline ends. The germline V gene has CDR1 MNHEY and CDR2 SMNVEV (reference sequence). In DNA, the CDR3 is TGTGCCAGCAGTTTGATCCCACCTCCGGGGGTCACAGATACGCAGTATTTT. Protein: CASSLIPPPGVTDTQYF.

V is TRBV9 and J is TRBJ2-5; D is perhaps TRBD1 (5 bases). Trimming pared 0 bases from V and 2 bases from J, leaving 8 bases between. The CDR3 is 14 amino acids. Germline CDR1 is SGDLS and CDR2 is YYNGEE. The CDR3 loop reads CASSVAREQETQYF. CDR3 in DNA: TGTGCCAGCAGCGTAGCCAGGGAACAAGAGACCCAGTACTTC.

The genes are TRBV2 and TRBJ1-4, with D possibly matching TRBD1 (6 bases). CDR1 SNHLY and CDR2 FYNNEI come from the germline V gene. The length of the CDR3 is 14 residues. V gave up 3 bases and J gave up 7 bases, with 12 bases separating them. For the CDR3, the DNA is TGTGCCAGCAGTGACAGGGGCGTTGGTGAAAAACTGTTTTTT. This gives the protein CASSDRGVGEKLFF.

The rearrangement links TRBV5-1 to TRBJ2-1; 8 bases fit TRBD2. CDR1 is SGHRS and CDR2 is YFSETQ in the germline V gene. After removal of 7 bases from V and 3 bases from J, the junction contained 6 bases not matched to a gene. The CDR3 extends over 14 amino acids. The DNA for the CDR3 is TGCGCCAGCTCTAGAGCGGGAGTCTACAATGAGCAGTTCTTC. Protein product: CASSRAGVYNEQFF.

To note about this clone: The sample carries other DNA sequences with the same CDR3. This rearrangement joins TRBV5-6 to TRBJ1-1, with D possibly TRBD1 on 5 matching bases. Germline values: CDR1 SGHDT, CDR2 YYEEEE. The ends were cut back, 3 bases at V and 0 bases at J, with 6 bases in the middle. CDR3 length equals 13 residues. This CDR3 is CASSWGVNTEAFF. The CDR3 DNA reads as TGTGCCAGCAGCTGGGGGGTGAACACTGAAGCTTTCTTT.